This T cell receptor beta chain was obtained from a study of regulatory T cells in long-lasting Graves disease. The overall study: Antithyroid drug use was under 3 months in newly diagnosed Graves' patients.

The CDR3 sequence is 13 residues long. Per germline, CDR1 MNHNS and CDR2 SASEGT. V was trimmed by 2 bases and J by 7 bases, leaving 11 bases between them. Ten or more counts support this clonotype. Time point here: newly diagnosed GD, antithyroid drugs for less than 3 months. There was RNA extracted from PBMCs, and the TCR library was made from it. For TCR beta, libraries came from iRepertoire HTBI primers and Arm-PCR of CDR3 regions. TCRdb redid the calling of the multiplex PCR reads with MiXCR, one entry per CDR3 protein. The sample gives hundreds of thousands of distinct CDR3 sequences, less than 15% of which show up once; more than 8.5% is in the top ten. This sample also appeared in a second study, on T cells in Graves' hyperthyroidism and ophthalmopathy. That work contributes: For Graves' hyperthyroidism to be stable, ophthalmopathy could not progress within 18 months.

The receptor's source is a man in his thirties or forties with Graves disease. This chain links TRBV6-1 with TRBJ1-1, with unresolved D. The sequencing here drew on peripheral blood mononuclear cells (PBMCs), taken at new diagnosis, from a patient treated with antithyroid drugs. The CDR3 DNA is TGTGCCAGCAGTGAAAGCTACCCCCGTGAAGCTTTCTTT. Translating gives CASSESYPREAFF.